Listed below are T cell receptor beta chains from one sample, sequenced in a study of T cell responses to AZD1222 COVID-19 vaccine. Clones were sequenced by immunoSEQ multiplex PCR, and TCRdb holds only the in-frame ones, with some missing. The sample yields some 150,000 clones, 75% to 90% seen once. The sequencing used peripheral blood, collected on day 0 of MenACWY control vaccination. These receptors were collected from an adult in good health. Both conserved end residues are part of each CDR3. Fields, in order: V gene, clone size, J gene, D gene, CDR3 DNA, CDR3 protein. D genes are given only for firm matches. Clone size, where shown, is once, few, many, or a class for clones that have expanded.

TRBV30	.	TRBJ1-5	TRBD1	TGTGCCTGGAGTGTTTCGGGACAGGGGAATCAGCCCCAGCATTTT	CAWSVSGQGNQPQHF
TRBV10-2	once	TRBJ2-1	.	TGCGCCAGCAGCCCGGTACACAATGAGCAGTTCTTC	CASSPVHNEQFF
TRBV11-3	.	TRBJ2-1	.	TGTGCCAGCAGCCGCCGGGCCCTCTCCGGTAATGAGCAGTTCTTC	CASSRRALSGNEQFF
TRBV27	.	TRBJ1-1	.	TGTGCCAGCAGTTTGGTCATAGGGGGAAACACTGAAGCTTTCTTT	CASSLVIGGNTEAFF
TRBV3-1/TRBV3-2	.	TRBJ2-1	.	TGTGCCAGCAGGTCCAACGGGGCGGAGCAGTTCTTC	CASRSNGAEQFF
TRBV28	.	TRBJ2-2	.	TGTGCCAGCACCGTGTCAGACGGGAAAGGCGGGGAGCTGTTTTTT	CASTVSDGKGGELFF
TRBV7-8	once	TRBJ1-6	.	TGTGCCAGCAGCTTCCTGACCGGACGGAATGCAGGGTCACCCCTCCACTTT	CASSFLTGRNAGSPLHF
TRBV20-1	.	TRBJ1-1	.	TGCAGTGCGAGTGACGTTCAGAACACTGAAGCTTTCTTT	CSASDVQNTEAFF
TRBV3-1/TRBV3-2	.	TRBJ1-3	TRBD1	TGTGCCAGCAGCCAAATGTCAGGGGGTGACACCATATATTTT	CASSQMSGGDTIYF
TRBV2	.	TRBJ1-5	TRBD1	TGTGCCAGCAGTGGCGAGGGGGCTAGCAATCAGCCCCAGCATTTT	CASSGEGASNQPQHF
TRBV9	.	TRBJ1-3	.	TGTGCCAGCAGCGTAGGAGGCAGGTCCTACTCTGGAAACACCATATATTTT	CASSVGGRSYSGNTIYF
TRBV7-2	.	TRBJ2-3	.	TGTGCCAGCAGCCTCTCCCCCCTCTACACAGATACGCAGTATTTT	CASSLSPLYTDTQYF
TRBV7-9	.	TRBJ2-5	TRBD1	TGTGCCAGCAGCTTAACCCCCGGGACAGGGAAACAAGAGACCCAGTACTTC	CASSLTPGTGKQETQYF
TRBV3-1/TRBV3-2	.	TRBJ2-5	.	TGTGCCAGCAGCCAGGTGGGGAACAGGGTGGAGACCCAGTACTTC	CASSQVGNRVETQYF
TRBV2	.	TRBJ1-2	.	TGTGCCACCCTACTCCCCGGGGGGATGGGGGGTGGCTACACCTTC	CATLLPGGMGGGYTF
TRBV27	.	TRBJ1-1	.	TGTGCCAGCAGAGGACTGATGAACACTGAAGCTTTCTTT	CASRGLMNTEAFF
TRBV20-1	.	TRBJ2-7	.	TGCAGTGCACTAGTGGGGGAGAGGGAGTACTTC	CSALVGEREYF
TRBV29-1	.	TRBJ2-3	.	TGCAGCGTTGAAACAGGCGGGAATACGCAGTATTTT	CSVETGGNTQYF
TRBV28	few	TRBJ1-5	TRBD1	TGTGCCAGCAGGACAGGGGGCTCAGGACAGCCCCAGCATTTT	CASRTGGSGQPQHF
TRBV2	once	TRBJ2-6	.	TGTGCCAGCCGCGTCAGTGGGCAGGGGCGCTCTGGGGCCAACGTCCTGACTTTC	CASRVSGQGRSGANVLTF
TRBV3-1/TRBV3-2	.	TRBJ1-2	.	TGTGCCAGCAGCCAAGGACAGTCAAGGGTAGCCGGCTACACCTTC	CASSQGQSRVAGYTF
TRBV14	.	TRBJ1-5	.	TGTGCCAGCAGCCAGGGGGCCTGGCAGCCCCAGCATTTT	CASSQGAWQPQHF